Reported below is one T cell receptor beta chain. Germline values: CDR1 SGHRS, CDR2 YFSETQ. The CDR3 has 14 amino acids. Trimming took 4 bases from V and 6 from J, leaving 16 bases between them. These data belong to a study of T-cell reconstitution after alpha-beta-depleted transplantation in children. During its preparation, the TCRbeta library received unique molecular identifiers. MiXCR, applied by TCRdb to the PCR reads, yields one record per CDR3 protein. The sample lists hundreds of thousands of distinct CDR3 sequences; less than 9% were seen once. The chain uses TRBV5-1 and TRBJ1-2; tentatively, D is TRBD1 (6 bases). Sequenced material: PBMCs, mostly from graft donor cells, taken 180 days after TCRalphabeta/CD19-depleted stem cell transplant. This TCR was recovered from a male patient younger than 18 who had a stem cell transplant for acute lymphoblastic leukemia, so the T cells may come from the graft donor. The CDR3 loop reads CASSGTGHGDGYTF. The CDR3 DNA reads as TGCGCCAGCAGCGGAACAGGGCACGGGGATGGCTACACCTTC.